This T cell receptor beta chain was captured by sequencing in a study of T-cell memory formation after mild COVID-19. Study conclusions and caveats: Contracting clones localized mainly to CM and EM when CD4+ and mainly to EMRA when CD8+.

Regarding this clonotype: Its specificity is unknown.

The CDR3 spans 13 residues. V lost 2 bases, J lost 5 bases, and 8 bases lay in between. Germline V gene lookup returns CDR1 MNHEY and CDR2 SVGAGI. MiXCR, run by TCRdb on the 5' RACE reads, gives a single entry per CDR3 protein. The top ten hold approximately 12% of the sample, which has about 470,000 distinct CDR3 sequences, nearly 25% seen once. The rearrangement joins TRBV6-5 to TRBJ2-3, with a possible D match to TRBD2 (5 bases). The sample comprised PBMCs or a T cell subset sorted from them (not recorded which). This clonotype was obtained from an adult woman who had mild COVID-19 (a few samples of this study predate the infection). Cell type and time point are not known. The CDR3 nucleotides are TGTGCCAGCAGTTACAGCGCGGGAGATACGCAGTATTTT. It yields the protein CASSYSAGDTQYF.